The present entry profiles one TCR beta chain with its context. Its antigen is not identified. The data derive from a study of CD8 T cells in ankylosing spondylitis. Study results and caveats: Within ankylosing spondylitis blood, a TCR beta motif made up of fewer than ten highly homologous variants appeared to be characteristic. Reactive arthritis synovial fluid and blood previously showed some of these motif variants.

TCRdb re-derived calls from the 5' RACE reads in MiXCR, one entry per CDR3 protein. This repertoire shows about 330,000 distinct CDR3 sequences, less than 10% found once; its top ten account for less than 15%. Looked up from germline, CDR1 is SQVTM and CDR2 is ANQGSEA. The CDR3 is 17 amino acids. V was pared by 0 bases and J by 5 bases, with 11 bases of the junction left unmatched. Sequenced: blood, either unsorted or a sorted T cell fraction (not recorded which). This TCR was sampled from a male donor with ankylosing spondylitis. The chain links TRBV29-1 to TRBJ2-3; 10 bases match TRBD2. The CDR3 reads CSVEDPEREGLVDTQYF. The CDR3 nucleotides are TGCAGCGTTGAAGATCCGGAGCGGGAGGGCCTCGTAGATACGCAGTATTTT.